One and the same sample provided the 25 T cell receptor beta chains below, sequenced in a study of T cell repertoires in cytomegalovirus infection. TCRdb processed the reads anew with MiXCR; each CDR3 protein has one entry. Among a few hundred thousand distinct CDR3 sequences, around 18% were seen once, and the ten largest hold about 10%. The sequenced material came from PBMCs. These TCRs come from a human donor in good health (CMV status not recorded). Some clones in this sample may be carry-over from other donors' samples.

This clonotype was counted only a few times. This chain connects TRBV5-1 to TRBJ2-6, with 7 bases that match TRBD2. CDR1 SGHRS and CDR2 YFSETQ come from the germline V gene. The CDR3 spans 16 residues. Trimming cost V 5 bases and J 1 base; bases outside gene matches: 6. The CDR3 is CASRPGGGSGANVLTF. The CDR3 bases are TGCGCCAGCAGACCGGGAGGAGGATCTGGGGCCAACGTCCTGACTTTC. Combining the CDR3 with reference TRBV5-1 and TRBJ2-6 gives the whole variable domain KAGVTQTPRYLIKTRGQQVTLSCSPISGHRSVSWYQQTPGQGLQFLFEYFSETQRNKGNFPGRFSGRQFSNSRSEMNVSTLELGDSALYLCASRPGGGSGANVLTFGAGSRLTVL.

This clonotype was found a few times. This chain connects TRBV12-3 or TRBV12-4 to TRBJ2-1, with TRBD2 as a possible D gene (6 bases). V was pared by 3 bases and J by 7 bases, with 13 bases between. The CDR3 spans 14 residues. The CDR3 DNA sequence: TGTGCCAGCAGTTTCACCATGGCGGGGAATGAGCAGTTCTTC. Amino acids: CASSFTMAGNEQFF.

The chain uses TRBV28 and TRBJ2-1; 8 bases are shared with TRBD2. V was clipped by 6 bases and J by 6 bases; unmatched bases: 7. The V gene's germline CDR1 is MDHEN and CDR2 SYDVKM. The CDR3 spans 14 residues. The CDR3 protein is CASRAGGAINEQFF. The CDR3 bases are TGTGCCAGCAGGGCCGGGGGGGCCATCAATGAGCAGTTCTTC.

This clonotype was seen many times. This chain connects TRBV2 to TRBJ1-1; possibly TRBD1 for D (5 bases). Trimming shortened V by 7 bases and J by 2 bases, and 20 bases separated the two germline ends. Germline V gene data show CDR1 as SNHLY and CDR2 as FYNNEI. This CDR3 spans 16 amino acids. For the CDR3, the DNA is TGTGCCAGCACCCCCGGGGGATACAGGACTAACACTGAAGCTTTCTTT. Translated: CASTPGGYRTNTEAFF.

The rearrangement uses TRBV12-3 or TRBV12-4 and TRBJ1-2, with 7 positions matching TRBD1. Losses at the gene ends were 5 bases for V and 1 base for J; bases not matched to a gene: 7. This CDR3 has 15 residues. CDR3 coding DNA: TGTGCCAGCAGTCCCGATGGACAGGTTAACTATGGCTACACCTTC. Translation gives CASSPDGQVNYGYTF.

This clonotype occurred a few times. The chain combines TRBV2 with TRBJ1-6; D unresolved. V was pared by 2 bases and J by 5 bases, with 7 bases between. CDR1 is SNHLY and CDR2 is FYNNEI in the germline V gene. This CDR3 is built from 14 residues. This CDR3 reads CASSEMGNNSPLHF. In DNA, the CDR3 is TGTGCCAGCAGTGAAATGGGAAATAATTCACCCCTCCACTTT.

The V call is TRBV23-1, the J call TRBJ2-1, with 9 bases that match TRBD1. TRBV23-1 is noted as an ORF with a role that remains uncertain. Germline trimming cut 2 bases from V and 8 bases from J; bases unmatched to any gene: 10. The CDR3 sequence is 16 residues long. CDR3 nucleotides: TGCGCCAGCAGTCAAATTGTGGGGACAGGGATCGATGAGCAGTTCTTC. This encodes CASSQIVGTGIDEQFF.

V usage is TRBV7-9 and J usage is TRBJ1-1; TRBD1 might be the D (5 bases). The ends were cut back, 4 bases at V and 0 bases at J, with 15 bases in the middle. CDR1 is SEHNR and CDR2 is FQNEAQ in the germline V gene (reference sequence). This CDR3 is 16 amino acids long. CDR3 nucleotides: TGTGCCAGCAGCTCTACGGGACTTGAAATGAACACTGAAGCTTTCTTT. This sequence encodes CASSSTGLEMNTEAFF. Using reference TRBV7-9 and TRBJ1-1 for the parts outside the CDR3, the full variable domain is DTGVSQNPRHKITKRGQNVTFRCDPISEHNRLYWYRQTLGQGPEFLTYFQNEAQLEKSRLLSDRFSAERPKGSFSTLEIQRTEQGDSAMYLCASSSTGLEMNTEAFFGQGTRLTVV.

Here the CDR3 DNA reads TGTGCCAGCAGCTTACCCCTTAGAGGGTCGGCAAAACTTTATGGCTACACCTTC. Its protein is CASSLPLRGSAKLYGYTF. The chain links TRBV7-2 to TRBJ1-2; D is unclear. Germline loops: CDR1 SGHTA, CDR2 FQGNSA. This CDR3 region has 18 residues. V was shortened by 2 bases and J by 5 bases, with 24 bases between the two germline ends.

Turning to this clonotype: The junction shows a germline mismatch at one end, possibly a read error. J is TRBJ2-5 and V is TRBV7-2; a possible D gene is TRBD1 (6 bases). From germline, CDR1 is SGHTA and CDR2 FQGNSA. This CDR3 has 14 residues. DNA of the CDR3: TGTGCCAGCACCCTAGGGGGTGGAGACGAGACCCAGTACTTT. This encodes CASTLGGGDETQYF.

This clonotype was observed at least ten times. The chain couples TRBV7-2 to TRBJ2-2, with TRBD2 as a possible D gene (7 bases). Germline loops: CDR1 SGHTA, CDR2 FQGNSA. Trimming removed 4 bases from V and 4 bases from J, with 13 bases in between. This CDR3 is built from 15 residues. The CDR3 reads CASSSQGGGTGELFF. The CDR3 bases are TGTGCCAGCAGCTCCCAGGGAGGGGGCACCGGGGAGCTGTTTTTT. The whole variable domain, remainder taken from reference TRBV7-2 and TRBJ2-2, is GAGVSQSPSNKVTEKGKDVELRCDPISGHTALYWYRQSLGQGLEFLIYFQGNSAPDKSGLPSDRFSAERTGGSVSTLTIQRTQQEDSAVYLCASSSQGGGTGELFFGEGSRLTVL.

This clonotype was detected only a few times. This chain uses TRBV11-2 with TRBJ2-5, with D tentatively TRBD2 (6 bases). Per the germline V gene, CDR1 is SGHAT and CDR2 is FQNNGV. The CDR3 has 15 amino acids. The ends were cut back, 1 base at V and 5 bases at J, with 14 bases in the middle. This chain's CDR3 is CASSLAERLAETQYF. The CDR3 DNA is TGTGCCAGCAGCTTAGCCGAACGGCTAGCGGAGACCCAGTACTTC.

J is TRBJ1-6 and V is TRBV9; TRBD1 matches 7 bases. The CDR3 runs to 15 residues. V shed 3 bases and J 6 bases; nucleotides not matched to a gene: 6. Germline loops: CDR1 SGDLS, CDR2 YYNGEE. DNA for the CDR3: TGTGCCAGCAGCGCAGGGGGGCACCTTAATTCACCCCTCCACTTT. Translation: CASSAGGHLNSPLHF.

This clonotype was counted between two and nine times. This chain joins TRBV11-2 and TRBJ2-4; 7 bases agree with TRBD1. Germline CDR1 is SGHAT and CDR2 is FQNNGV. V was clipped by 5 bases and J by 0 bases; unmatched bases: 10. CDR3 length: 17 amino acids. The CDR3 sequence is CASSRKPTGSAKNIQYF. The CDR3 DNA reads TGTGCCAGCAGCCGAAAACCGACAGGGTCAGCCAAAAACATTCAGTACTTC.

This clonotype has ten or more counts. This chain links TRBV7-8 with TRBJ2-3, with 7 bases identical to TRBD2. Per the germline V gene, CDR1 is SGHVS and CDR2 is FQNEAQ. The CDR3 covers 14 residues. The trim removed 4 bases at V and 8 bases at J, leaving 9 bases unmatched. The CDR3 reads CASSSRPGEGTQYF. The CDR3 coding sequence is TGTGCCAGCAGCTCGCGACCCGGGGAGGGTACGCAGTATTTT.

This clonotype was found a few times. The V call is TRBV18, the J call TRBJ1-1, with TRBD1 matching 7 bases. With 3 bases clipped from V and 3 bases from J, the junction kept 4 bases outside the gene matches. This CDR3 has 14 amino acids. Germline CDR1 KGHSH, CDR2 LQKENI. The CDR3 DNA is TGTGCCAGCTCACCGGACAGGAGCTACACTGAAGCTTTCTTT. Its translation: CASSPDRSYTEAFF.

In nucleotides, the CDR3 is TGTGCCAGCACCCAGGCGGGCCTCGGTTTATATTTT. Encoded protein: CASTQAGLGLYF. This chain joins TRBV3-1 and TRBJ1-3; D remains ambiguous. Germline V gene lookup returns CDR1 LGHDT and CDR2 YNNKEL (reference sequence). V was pared by 7 bases and J by 14 bases, with 18 bases between. The CDR3 loop spans 12 amino acids.

This clonotype was counted only a few times. The rearrangement links TRBV12-3 or TRBV12-4 to TRBJ1-1; D not certain. The CDR3 spans 14 residues. Trimming cost V 6 bases and J 5 bases, with 16 bases left between them. In nucleotides, the CDR3 is TGTGCCAGCAGATTACATCCCTCTTCGACTGAAGCTTTCTTT. Translation: CASRLHPSSTEAFF.

The chain joins TRBV7-9 to TRBJ2-7, with D perhaps given as TRBD1 or TRBD2 (6 bases each). Germline V gene data show CDR1 as SEHNR and CDR2 as FQNEAQ (reference sequence). V was cut by 5 bases and J by 3 bases, with 20 bases left in between. This CDR3 is built from 16 residues. In DNA, the CDR3 is TGTGCCAGCAGCCGGGAAGTGGGGGGCGCTTTCTACGAGCAGTACTTC. Translation gives CASSREVGGAFYEQYF.

The table lists this clonotype with many counts. The chain joins TRBV7-3 to TRBJ2-3, with D unclear. V was trimmed by 7 bases and J by 5 bases, leaving 13 bases between them. Looked up from germline, CDR1 is SGHTA and CDR2 is FQGTGA. This CDR3 region has 13 residues. CDR3 amino acids: CASNTRPGDTQYF. CDR3 nucleotide sequence: TGTGCCAGCAACACCCGGCCTGGAGATACGCAGTATTTT.

This clonotype was observed many times. The chain joins TRBV7-9 to TRBJ1-6; tentative D call: TRBD1 (5 bases). Trimming removed 2 bases at V and 6 bases at J, with 8 bases between. Germline values: CDR1 SEHNR, CDR2 FQNEAQ (reference sequence). This CDR3 spans 14 amino acids. The CDR3 DNA is TGTGCCAGCAGCTTAAGGGGCAGTAATTCACCCCTCCACTTT. Protein product: CASSLRGSNSPLHF. Complete variable domain (other parts from reference TRBV7-9 and TRBJ1-6): DTGVSQNPRHKITKRGQNVTFRCDPISEHNRLYWYRQTLGQGPEFLTYFQNEAQLEKSRLLSDRFSAERPKGSFSTLEIQRTEQGDSAMYLCASSLRGSNSPLHFGNGTRLTVT.

In regard to this clonotype: This clone may be a read error of a much larger clone one base away. The final CDR3 position lacks the conserved phenylalanine or tryptophan, pointing to a likely read error. This sequence joins TRBV12-3 or TRBV12-4 and TRBJ1-5; D not resolved. V was cut by 5 bases and J by 0 bases, with 14 bases left in between. The CDR3 extends over 16 amino acids. CDR3 sequence: CASSQGRSYSNQPQHI. Here the CDR3 DNA reads TGTGCCAGCAGTCAAGGACGGAGCTATAGCAATCAGCCCCAGCATATT.

There are many counts of this clonotype. V usage is TRBV7-6 and J usage is TRBJ2-1; 7 bases agree with TRBD1. Looked up from germline, CDR1 is SGHVS and CDR2 is FNYEAQ. The CDR3 covers 14 residues. With 5 bases clipped from V and 4 bases from J, the junction kept 5 bases outside the gene matches. The CDR3 DNA reads as TGTGCCAGCAGCCCGGGACAGCCTTACAATGAGCAGTTCTTC. Protein product: CASSPGQPYNEQFF. The variable domain in full, with the rest retrieved from reference TRBV7-6 and TRBJ2-1, is GAGVSQSPRYKVTKRGQDVALRCDPISGHVSLYWYRQALGQGPEFLTYFNYEAQQDKSGLPNDRFSAERPEGSISTLTIQRTEQRDSAMYRCASSPGQPYNEQFFGPGTRLTVL.

This clonotype showed up just a few times. This rearrangement joins TRBV7-9 to TRBJ2-3; D may be TRBD1 or TRBD2 (5 bases each). This CDR3 contains 12 residues. With 5 bases removed from V and 10 bases from J, the gap between germline ends came to 13 bases. CDR1 is SEHNR, CDR2 FQNEAQ, per germline (reference sequence). CDR3 sequence: CASSPSGTSQYF. CDR3 nucleotides: TGTGCCAGCAGCCCCTCGGGGACGTCGCAGTATTTT.

This clonotype was counted many times. The chain combines TRBV12-3 or TRBV12-4 with TRBJ2-7; D uncertain. V lost 1 base and J lost 0, with 10 bases in between. The CDR3 length is 15 residues. CDR3: CASSLEFATSYEQYF. CDR3 in DNA: TGTGCCAGCAGTTTAGAGTTTGCTACCTCCTACGAGCAGTACTTC.